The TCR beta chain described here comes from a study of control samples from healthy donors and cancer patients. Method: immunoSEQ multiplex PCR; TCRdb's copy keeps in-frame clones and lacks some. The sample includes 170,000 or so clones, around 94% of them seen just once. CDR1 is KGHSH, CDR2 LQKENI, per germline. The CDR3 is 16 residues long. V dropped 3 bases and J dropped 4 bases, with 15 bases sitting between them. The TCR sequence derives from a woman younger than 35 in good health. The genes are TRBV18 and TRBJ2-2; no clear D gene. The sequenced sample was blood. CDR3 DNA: TGTGCCAGCTCACCTCAGGCCAGTCGAGGCACCGGGGAGCTGTTTTTT. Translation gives CASSPQASRGTGELFF.